The TCR beta chain under discussion was sequenced for a study of T cells in Graves' hyperthyroidism and ophthalmopathy. This clonotype was detected ten times or more. V lost 2 bases and J lost 7, with 17 bases in between. The length of the CDR3 is 15 residues. Germline CDR1 reads MNHEY; CDR2 reads SVGAGI. What was amplified from RNA transcripts were TCR beta CDR3 regions. The HTBI primer set was used in a first-round RT-PCR of the TCR CDR3. MiXCR, run by TCRdb on the multiplex PCR reads, gives a single entry per CDR3 protein. The table has around 800,000 distinct CDR3 sequences, roughly 40% seen once. This chain connects TRBV6-5 to TRBJ1-2; tentatively, D is TRBD1 (6 bases). The clonotype comes from a man aged 18 to 30 with Graves' hyperthyroidism. Sample: blood. The CDR3 DNA reads as TGTGCCAGCAGTTACGAGGCTTGGGGGCGCGCTGGCTACACCTTC. Translation: CASSYEAWGRAGYTF.